The 32 T cell receptor beta chains reported below all come from one sample, sequenced in a study of blood T cell repertoires in COVID-19 (TCRdb year 2020). Library preparation was by the immunoSEQ multiplex PCR assay. The immuneACCESS repertoire file appears here via TCRdb, limited to in-frame rearrangements. These files lack a portion of the clones; in checked studies, under half of the deficit traces to unresolved V genes, and the cause of the others is not known. Within this sample are some 180,000 clones, with approximately 91% of them counted one time only. The biggest ten clones account for around 5.1% of the sample. Sequencing was carried out using peripheral blood. The receptors were sampled from a man aged 18 to 35 with COVID-19, enrolled during active disease.

The genes are TRBV28 and TRBJ2-3; TRBD2 matches at 13 bases. V lost 6 bases to trimming and J lost 10 bases; unmatched junction nucleotides: 7. CDR1 MDHEN and CDR2 SYDVKM come from the germline V gene. The CDR3 runs 14 residues. CDR3 DNA: TGTGCCAGCAGCCTCACTAGCGGGAGGGATCCGCAGTATTTT. Translated: CASSLTSGRDPQYF.

The V gene is TRBV5-6, the J gene TRBJ1-5, with a weak D call TRBD1 (5 bases). Looked up from germline, CDR1 is SGHDT and CDR2 is YYEEEE. V dropped 2 bases and J dropped 5 bases, with 14 bases sitting between them. The CDR3 spans 15 residues. CDR3 DNA sequence: TGTGCCAGCAGCTTTCGTCAGGGAAGCGATCAGCCCCAGCATTTT. As protein: CASSFRQGSDQPQHF. Full variable domain (remainder filled in from reference TRBV5-6 and TRBJ1-5): DAGVTQSPTHLIKTRGQQVTLRCSPKSGHDTVSWYQQALGQGPQFIFQYYEEEERQRGNFPDRFSGHQFPNYSSELNVNALLLGDSALYLCASSFRQGSDQPQHFGDGTRLSIL.

The chain combines TRBV7-9 with TRBJ1-3, with D uncertain. Trimming took off 0 bases at V and 0 bases at J, with 9 bases between the two ends. The CDR3 spans 16 residues. Germline-derived CDR1 and CDR2 are SEHNR and FQNEAQ (reference sequence). The CDR3 DNA reads as TGTGCCAGCAGCTTAGCCGGTAGCTACTCTGGAAACACCATATATTTT. It is translated as CASSLAGSYSGNTIYF.

This chain links TRBV3-1 (or the pseudogene TRBV3-2) with TRBJ2-6; unclear D gene. In germline, CDR1 is LGHDT, CDR2 YNNKEL (reference sequence). V was clipped by 0 bases and J by 1 base, with 4 bases between them. CDR3 size: 15 residues. The CDR3 DNA follows: TGTGCCAGCAGCCAAGACCTATCTGGGGCCAACGTCCTGACTTTC. Residues: CASSQDLSGANVLTF.

The CDR3 nucleotides read TGTGCCAGCAGCCCTAGGACTAGCGGTAACACCGGGGAGCTGTTTTTT. This gives the protein CASSPRTSGNTGELFF. V gene TRBV9 combines with J gene TRBJ2-2; 10 nucleotides agree with TRBD2. Germline V gene lookup returns CDR1 SGDLS and CDR2 YYNGEE. Trimming cost V 4 bases and J 2 bases; bases outside gene matches: 5. This CDR3 comprises 16 residues.

The chain carries TRBV6-2 or TRBV6-3 and TRBJ1-1; 8 bases map to TRBD1. From germline, CDR1 is MNHEY and CDR2 SVGEGT. The CDR3 covers 14 residues. Trimming took 6 bases from V and 4 from J; bases not matched to a gene: 7. This CDR3 is CASSLSGGGTEAFF. CDR3 in DNA: TGTGCCAGCAGCCTCTCAGGGGGCGGCACTGAAGCTTTCTTT.

This clone was seen only a few times. Other nucleotide sequences from this sample produce the same CDR3. V is TRBV28 and J is TRBJ2-7; D is ambiguous. The CDR3 contains 11 residues. V dropped 3 bases and J dropped 4 bases, with 4 bases sitting between them. The germline V gene has CDR1 MDHEN and CDR2 SYDVKM. CDR3 DNA: TGTGCCAGCAGTTTCGGGTACGAGCAGTACTTC. Its translation is CASSFGYEQYF.

V usage is TRBV5-8 and J usage is TRBJ1-1, with 8 bases matching TRBD1. The germline gives CDR1 SGHTS, CDR2 YDEGEE. The CDR3 loop spans 11 amino acids. V lost 7 bases and J lost 8; bases outside the gene matches: 4. The DNA of the CDR3 is TGTGCCAGCGAACAGGGGGTAGAAGCTTTCTTT. Translated: CASEQGVEAFF.

V usage is TRBV5-1 and J usage is TRBJ2-5; D ambiguous. The CDR3 runs 11 residues. The V gene lost 4 bases and the J gene lost 5 bases, with 6 bases spanning the gap. Looked up from germline, CDR1 is SGHRS and CDR2 is YFSETQ. The CDR3, as DNA: TGCGCCAGCAGCCTATCGGAGACCCAGTACTTC. This gives the protein CASSLSETQYF.

In this sample, this clone turned up a few times. The chain recombines TRBV11-3 with TRBJ2-2; the D is unclear. Looked up from germline, CDR1 is SGHNT and CDR2 is YENEEA. V lost 1 base to trimming and J lost 7 bases, with 7 bases between them. The CDR3 has 13 amino acids. The CDR3 loop reads CASSLGRGGELFF. The CDR3 DNA follows: TGTGCCAGCAGCTTAGGAAGAGGCGGGGAGCTGTTTTTT.

The chain recombines TRBV30 with TRBJ1-2; D unclear. CDR1 is GTSNPN, CDR2 SVGIG, per germline (reference sequence). Trimming left V 0 bases short and J 4 bases short, with 9 bases between. There are 13 residues in the CDR3. The CDR3 bases are TGTGCCTGGAGTGTACGAGGCAGCTATGGCTACACCTTC. Its translation is CAWSVRGSYGYTF.

This clone was detected a few times. This chain joins TRBV7-9 and TRBJ2-1; D might be TRBD2 (6 bases). The CDR3 covers 16 residues. CDR1 SEHNR and CDR2 FQNEAQ come from the germline V gene (reference sequence). Trimming stripped 3 bases from V and 3 bases from J, with 15 bases between. CDR3: CASSLSFSGFYNEQFF. CDR3 sequence (DNA): TGTGCCAGCAGCTTGAGTTTTAGCGGATTCTACAATGAGCAGTTCTTC.

The V gene is TRBV4-2, the J gene TRBJ2-7; 7 bases match TRBD2. The CDR3 contains 15 residues. Germline V gene lookup returns CDR1 LGHNA and CDR2 YNFKEQ. V shed 0 bases, J shed 5 bases, and the junction held 7 bases outside the gene matches. The CDR3 DNA sequence: TGTGCCAGCAGCCAAGACGAAAGGCGGGAGCACGAGCAGTACTTC. It specifies CASSQDERREHEQYF.

CDR3 DNA sequence: TGTGCCTGGAGGGGACTAGCGGCGGGCGATACGCAGTATTTT. Residues: CAWRGLAAGDTQYF. The chain combines TRBV30 with TRBJ2-3; 11 nucleotides align to TRBD2. Trimming cost V 3 bases and J 6 bases; bases outside gene matches: 5. The germline gives CDR1 GTSNPN, CDR2 SVGIG (reference sequence). The CDR3 covers 14 residues.

This chain connects TRBV11-2 to TRBJ2-3, with TRBD2 as a possible D gene (6 bases). Per germline, CDR1 SGHAT and CDR2 FQNNGV. Trimming cost V 5 bases and J 12 bases, with 12 bases left between them. CDR3 length equals 11 residues. The CDR3 nucleotides read TGTGCCAGCAGCCACGGGACTCATCAGTATTTT. The encoded protein is CASSHGTHQYF.

This chain joins TRBV28 and TRBJ1-3, with D perhaps TRBD1 (5 bases). Trimming cost V 3 bases and J 2 bases, with 11 bases left between them. The CDR3 is 15 amino acids. Germline V gene sequence: CDR1 MDHEN, CDR2 SYDVKM. CDR3 DNA: TGTGCCAGCAGTTTGGACGGCAGGGCTGGAAACACCATATATTTT. Translation: CASSLDGRAGNTIYF.

The chain has TRBV7-2 and TRBJ1-4; D remains ambiguous. Germline V gene lookup returns CDR1 SGHTA and CDR2 FQGNSA. V was clipped by 5 bases and J by 5 bases, with 12 bases between them. This CDR3 spans 14 amino acids. The CDR3 nucleotides are TGTGCCAGCAGCCTTGAGGCGTCGAATGAAAAACTGTTTTTT. This sequence encodes CASSLEASNEKLFF.

V gene TRBV6-5 combines with J gene TRBJ2-7; 7 nucleotides agree with TRBD2. The V gene's germline CDR1 is MNHEY and CDR2 SVGAGI. The CDR3 has 13 residues. After removal of 0 bases from V and 5 bases from J, the junction contained 1 base not matched to a gene. The CDR3 DNA follows: TGTGCCAGCAGTTACTCGACTAGCCACGAGCAGTACTTC. Its translation: CASSYSTSHEQYF.

In its sample, this clone was seen once. The gene calls are TRBV15 and TRBJ2-1, with 8 bases lining up with TRBD1. CDR1 is LNHNV, CDR2 YYDKDF, per germline (reference sequence). The CDR3 spans 15 residues. With 5 bases clipped from V and 5 bases from J, the junction kept 8 bases outside the gene matches. The CDR3 loop is CATSRDRGLHNEQFF. The CDR3 DNA follows: TGTGCCACCAGCCGTGACAGGGGACTCCACAATGAGCAGTTCTTC. Filled out from reference TRBV15 and TRBJ2-1, the complete variable domain reads DAMVIQNPRYQVTQFGKPVTLSCSQTLNHNVMYWYQQKSSQAPKLLFHYYDKDFNNEADTPDNFQSRRPNTSFCFLDIRSPGLGDTAMYLCATSRDRGLHNEQFFGPGTRLTVL.

CDR3 in amino acids: CASSSGLAGGLKQFF. The CDR3 DNA sequence: TGTGCCAGCAGCTCGGGACTAGCGGGAGGCCTGAAGCAGTTCTTC. The V call is TRBV7-2, the J call TRBJ2-1; 15 bases align to TRBD2. Germline lookup yields CDR1 SGHTA and CDR2 FQGNSA. V was pared by 4 bases and J by 11 bases, with 6 bases of the junction left unmatched. This CDR3 is 15 amino acids long.

This chain connects TRBV5-8 to TRBJ2-2; tentative D call: TRBD2 (6 bases). Between the trimmed V and J ends, which lost 2 bases and 4 bases, there was a span of 12 bases. CDR3 size: 15 residues. CDR1 is SGHTS and CDR2 is YDEGEE in the germline V gene. CDR3 DNA sequence: TGTGCCAGCAGCTTTGCGGGGAAGGCCACCGGGGAGCTGTTTTTT. This encodes CASSFAGKATGELFF.

The rearrangement links TRBV7-6 to TRBJ2-1, with 14 nucleotides matching TRBD2. The CDR3 runs 15 residues. CDR1 is SGHVS and CDR2 is FNYEAQ in the germline V gene. V was clipped by 5 bases and J by 8 bases; unmatched bases: 5. The CDR3 DNA reads TGTGCCAGCAGCCACCGGACTAGCGGGAGGCATGAGCAGTTCTTC. Encoded protein: CASSHRTSGRHEQFF.

J is TRBJ1-2 and V is TRBV19; D unresolved. CDR3 size: 14 residues. The germline V gene encodes CDR1 LNHDA and CDR2 SQIVND (reference sequence). V gave up 7 bases and J gave up 6 bases, with 18 bases separating them. CDR3 DNA sequence: TGTGCCAGTACCACTAAGCGGACGGCGGATGGCTACACCTTC. This gives the protein CASTTKRTADGYTF.

J is TRBJ1-5 and V is TRBV28; 7 bases line up with TRBD1. This CDR3 spans 16 amino acids. CDR1 and CDR2 (germline): MDHEN, SYDVKM. The V segment lost 0 bases and the J segment 3 bases; nucleotides outside the gene matches: 5. In nucleotides, the CDR3 is TGTGCCAGCAGTTTATGGGGTAGGGGGCCCAATCAGCCCCAGCATTTT. It codes for CASSLWGRGPNQPQHF.

V gene TRBV5-8 combines with J gene TRBJ2-1; D not certain. CDR1 and CDR2 from the germline V gene are SGHTS and YDEGEE. V lost 4 bases, J lost 5 bases, and 4 bases lay in between. This CDR3 is built from 11 residues. The CDR3: CASSQDNEQFF. The CDR3 DNA follows: TGTGCCAGCAGCCAGGACAATGAGCAGTTCTTC.

The rearrangement joins TRBV6-5 to TRBJ1-6, with 7 nucleotides matching TRBD1. This CDR3 contains 15 residues. V was clipped by 6 bases and J by 9 bases; unmatched bases: 11. Looked up from germline, CDR1 is MNHEY and CDR2 is SVGAGI. The CDR3 DNA sequence: TGTGCCAGCAGACTGAACAGGGGAGGATTTTCACCCCTCCACTTT. Residues: CASRLNRGGFSPLHF.

This chain uses TRBV5-4 with TRBJ2-1; unclear D gene. V was cut by 2 bases and J by 1 base, with 10 bases left in between. The CDR3 consists of 15 residues. In germline, CDR1 is SGHNT, CDR2 YYREEE (reference sequence). The CDR3 coding sequence is TGTGCCAGCAGCTTTTCCAGATTATCCTACAATGAGCAGTTCTTC. The encoded protein is CASSFSRLSYNEQFF.

This chain connects TRBV21-1 to TRBJ2-7; the table names TRBD1, a call not compared with the DNA. TRBV21-1 is a pseudogene segment. The CDR3 length is 18 residues. As DNA, the CDR3 is TGTGCCAGCAGCAAATGGGTGGGGCATTCCTCGGCTCTTTACGAGCAGTACTTC. It specifies CASSKWVGHSSALYEQYF.

The chain employs TRBV9 and TRBJ1-5; 9 nucleotides align to TRBD1. The CDR3 is 12 amino acids. Trimming cost V 7 bases and J 6 bases; bases outside gene matches: 2. Germline V gene sequence: CDR1 SGDLS, CDR2 YYNGEE. The CDR3 DNA reads TGTGCCAGCGGGGACAGGGCTCAGCCCCAGCATTTT. This codes for CASGDRAQPQHF.

This rearrangement joins TRBV7-8 to TRBJ2-5; perhaps TRBD2 as D (5 bases). The germline V gene has CDR1 SGHVS and CDR2 FQNEAQ. The ends were cut back, 4 bases at V and 1 base at J, with 13 bases in the middle. The CDR3 is made up of 15 amino acids. CDR3 in amino acids: CASSSARATQETQYF. The CDR3 DNA reads TGTGCCAGCAGCTCTGCGCGGGCCACCCAAGAGACCCAGTACTTC.

The rearrangement links TRBV7-9 to TRBJ1-2; tentative D call: TRBD1 (5 bases). Trimming removed 4 bases at V and 3 bases at J, with 9 bases between. Germline assignment: CDR1 SEHNR and CDR2 FQNEAQ (reference sequence). The CDR3 has 13 amino acids. DNA for the CDR3: TGTGCCAGCAGCTCGACAGCCTACTATGGCTACACCTTC. Translated, it gives CASSSTAYYGYTF.

This clone has a single count. The V and J genes are TRBV3-1 (or the pseudogene TRBV3-2) and TRBJ1-2; D is possibly TRBD1 (5 bases). The CDR3 sequence is 14 residues long. CDR1 LGHDT and CDR2 YNNKEL come from the germline V gene (reference sequence). Trimming pared 0 bases from V and 5 bases from J, leaving 10 bases between. The CDR3: CASSQDLGVYGYTF. In nucleotides, the CDR3 is TGTGCCAGCAGCCAAGATTTAGGGGTATATGGCTACACCTTC.